This T cell receptor (beta chain) emerged from a study of blood T cell repertoires in COVID-19. Overall study context: Whether acute or convalescent, the COVID-19 samples came from the United States, Italy and Spain. In each case, the material was cDNA or gDNA derived from T cells, B-cell-depleted T cells, or PBMCs.

Per the original data handling: Counts of nucleated cells, estimated from reference gene primer amplification, were obtained. TCRdb keeps only in-frame clones here, not all; method: immunoSEQ multiplex PCR. The V and J calls and the clone size are those of that table, but D and trimming were determined from the DNA. The table includes about 320,000 clones, approximately 89% detected once. The CDR3 extends over 16 amino acids. J gave up 3 bases and V 10 bases, and 16 bases lay outside the gene matches. CDR1 is MDHEN and CDR2 is SYDVKM in the germline V gene. Recruited during active infection, patients (from Seattle) were subsequently followed longitudinally.

V gene TRBV28 combines with J gene TRBJ1-2, with 8 bases that match TRBD1. The TCR originated in a woman under 40 with COVID-19, enrolled during active disease. The sequenced material came from peripheral blood. CDR3 protein: CATGVRTGPIYYGYTF. The CDR3 DNA reads as TGTGCCACCGGGGTGAGGACAGGGCCCATTTACTATGGCTACACCTTC.